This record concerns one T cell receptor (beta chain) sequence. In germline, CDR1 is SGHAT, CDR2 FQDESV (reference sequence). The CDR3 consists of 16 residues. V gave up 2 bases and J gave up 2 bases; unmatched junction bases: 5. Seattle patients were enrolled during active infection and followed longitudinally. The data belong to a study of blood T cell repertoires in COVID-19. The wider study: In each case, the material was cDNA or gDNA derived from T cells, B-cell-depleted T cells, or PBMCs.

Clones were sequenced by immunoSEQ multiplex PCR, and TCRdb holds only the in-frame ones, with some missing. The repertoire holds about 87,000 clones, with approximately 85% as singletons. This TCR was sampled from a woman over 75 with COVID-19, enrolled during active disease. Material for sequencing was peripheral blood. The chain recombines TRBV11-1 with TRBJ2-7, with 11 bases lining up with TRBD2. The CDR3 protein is CASSLNPGLAAYEQYF. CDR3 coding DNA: TGTGCCAGCAGCTTAAACCCGGGACTAGCGGCCTACGAGCAGTACTTC. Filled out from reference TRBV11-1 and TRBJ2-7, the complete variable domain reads EAEVAQSPRYKITEKSQAVAFWCDPISGHATLYWYRQILGQGPELLVQFQDESVVDDSQLPKDRFSAERLKGVDSTLKIQPAELGDSAMYLCASSLNPGLAAYEQYFGPGTRLTVT.